Listed below are T cell receptor beta chains from one sample, sequenced in a study of shared clonotypes between healthy human individuals. Produced via immunoSEQ multiplex PCR; TCRdb's table is partial and in-frame only. The sample consists of about 2.4 million clones, over 85% of them appearing once. Specimen: naive CD4+ T cells from PBMCs. The receptors come from a man between 18 and 29 years old in good health. Some clones in this sample may be carry-over from other donors' samples. The CDR3 runs from the conserved cysteine through the conserved F or W. Each record gives: V gene, D gene, clone size, J gene, CDR3 protein, CDR3 DNA. D genes are given only for firm matches. For some rows the clone size is stated as once, few or many, or as a class when expanded; others skip it.

TRBV10-1	-	-	TRBJ2-3	CASSEMGWSIDTQYF	TGCGCCAGCAGTGAGATGGGCTGGAGCATAGATACGCAGTATTTT
TRBV5-4	TRBD1	once	TRBJ1-2	CASSLRTGAGYTF	TGTGCCAGCAGCTTGAGGACAGGGGCGGGCTACACCTTC
TRBV11-2	TRBD1	-	TRBJ2-7	CASSPGQGSYEQYF	TGTGCCAGCAGCCCCGGACAGGGTAGCTACGAGCAGTACTTC
TRBV5-5	-	-	TRBJ1-5	CASSLIPSNQPQHF	TGTGCCAGCAGCTTGATACCCAGCAATCAGCCCCAGCATTTT
TRBV7-9	-	-	TRBJ2-7	CASSLTPYEQYF	TGTGCCAGCAGCTTAACGCCCTACGAGCAGTACTTC
TRBV28	TRBD1	-	TRBJ2-3	CASSFHLDRRNTDTQYF	TGTGCCAGCAGCTTTCACTTGGACAGGAGAAACACAGATACGCAGTATTTT
TRBV30	TRBD1	-	TRBJ1-5	CAWDRGTAGAGNQPQHF	TGTGCCTGGGATAGGGGGACAGCGGGGGCGGGCAATCAGCCCCAGCATTTT
TRBV5-6	TRBD1	-	TRBJ2-2	CASSLGRTGGPGELFF	TGTGCCAGCAGCTTGGGAAGGACAGGGGGCCCCGGGGAGCTGTTTTTT
TRBV28	TRBD1	-	TRBJ2-3	CASTPGQNTDTQYF	TGTGCCAGCACCCCGGGACAGAATACAGATACGCAGTATTTT
TRBV9	TRBD2	-	TRBJ2-2	CASSVAQTSGRAGELFF	TGTGCCAGCAGCGTAGCACAGACTAGCGGGAGGGCCGGGGAGCTGTTTTTT
TRBV4-1	-	-	TRBJ2-7	CASSPTGGAREQYF	TGCGCCAGCAGCCCGACTGGCGGGGCGAGGGAGCAGTACTTC
TRBV9	TRBD2	few	TRBJ2-7	CASSPLWGGSYEQYF	TGTGCCAGCAGCCCTCTCTGGGGGGGGTCCTACGAGCAGTACTTC
TRBV10-3	-	-	TRBJ1-1	CAISESGGYTEAFF	TGTGCCATCAGTGAGTCGGGGGGCTACACTGAAGCTTTCTTT
TRBV5-6	-	-	TRBJ2-5	CASSFPGTAETQYF	TGTGCCAGCAGCTTCCCCGGGACGGCGGAGACCCAGTACTTC
TRBV7-9	-	-	TRBJ2-7	CASSRRDEIYEQYF	TGTGCCAGCAGCCGCCGGGACGAAATATACGAGCAGTACTTC
TRBV6-1	-	-	TRBJ2-5	CASRERRASRRETQYF	TGTGCCAGCAGAGAACGCCGGGCCTCCCGGCGGGAGACCCAGTACTTC
TRBV6-5	-	-	TRBJ2-7	CASSYSTRGSYEQYF	TGTGCCAGCAGTTACTCGACCAGGGGCTCCTACGAGCAGTACTTC
TRBV7-6	-	once	TRBJ2-1	CASSPFGEPYNEQFF	TGTGCCAGCAGCCCCTTTGGGGAGCCCTACAATGAGCAGTTCTTC
TRBV11-3	-	-	TRBJ2-1	CASSQRPRYPQFF	TGTGCCAGCAGCCAACGGCCGCGTTATCCGCAGTTCTTC
TRBV5-6	-	once	TRBJ1-2	CASSLAANNYGYTF	TGTGCCAGCAGCTTGGCCGCCAATAACTATGGCTACACCTTC
TRBV5-1	TRBD2	-	TRBJ2-1	CASSPGTSAYNEQFF	TGCGCCAGCAGCCCTGGGACTAGCGCTTACAATGAGCAGTTCTTC
TRBV2	-	once	TRBJ1-4	CASSDTGLTEKLFF	TGTGCCAGCAGTGATACAGGGCTTACTGAAAAACTGTTTTTT
TRBV6-5	-	-	TRBJ2-7	CAISGTASYEQYF	TGTGCCATCTCCGGGACTGCCAGCTACGAGCAGTACTTC
TRBV28	TRBD1	-	TRBJ2-2	CASTPPRQGVTNTGELFF	TGTGCCAGCACTCCCCCGAGACAGGGGGTCACGAACACCGGGGAGCTGTTTTTT
TRBV4-1	TRBD1	-	TRBJ1-4	CASSQRGPGQGDEKLFF	TGCGCCAGCAGCCAACGGGGACCGGGACAGGGGGATGAAAAACTGTTTTTT
TRBV6-1	-	-	TRBJ1-2	CATWDGPLYGYTF	TGTGCCACCTGGGATGGACCGCTCTATGGCTACACCTTC
TRBV30	-	-	TRBJ1-1	CAWSFGGDTEAFF	TGTGCCTGGAGTTTCGGGGGGGACACTGAAGCTTTCTTT
TRBV7-8	-	-	TRBJ2-2	CASLGGQRDTGELFF	TGTGCCTCCCTCGGGGGACAGAGGGACACCGGGGAGCTGTTTTTT
TRBV6-5	TRBD2	-	TRBJ2-7	CASKGLAGYEQYF	TGTGCCAGCAAGGGACTAGCGGGTTACGAGCAGTACTTC
TRBV28	-	-	TRBJ2-7	CASSPPGRAYEQYF	TGTGCCAGCAGTCCACCCGGTAGGGCCTACGAGCAGTACTTC
TRBV2	-	-	TRBJ2-7	CATHTGHEQYF	TGTGCCACCCACACAGGGCACGAGCAGTACTTC
TRBV4-2	TRBD1	-	TRBJ2-7	CASSQGQGNQAYEQYF	TGTGCCAGCAGCCAGGGACAGGGAAACCAAGCCTACGAGCAGTACTTC
TRBV19	-	few	TRBJ1-1	CASTSVRGKTEAFF	-
TRBV7-9	-	-	TRBJ2-5	CASSLRSYETQYF	TGTGCCAGCAGCTTAAGGAGCTATGAGACCCAGTACTTC
TRBV28	TRBD1	once	TRBJ2-7	CASSPTGALYEQYF	TGTGCCAGCAGCCCGACAGGGGCCCTCTACGAGCAGTACTTC
TRBV14	-	-	TRBJ2-1	CASSPILVSGYEQFF	TGTGCCAGCAGCCCCATCCTAGTGTCGGGCTATGAGCAGTTCTTC
TRBV7-9	-	-	TRBJ1-4	CASSFGQGTNEKLFF	TGTGCCAGCAGCTTTGGCCAGGGGACTAATGAAAAACTGTTTTTT
TRBV29-1	TRBD2	-	TRBJ2-4	CSAATSGKNIQYF	TGCAGCGCCGCGACTAGCGGCAAAAACATTCAGTACTTC
TRBV28	TRBD1	-	TRBJ2-1	CASSRTGISNEQFF	TGTGCCAGCAGCCGGACAGGGATAAGCAATGAGCAGTTCTTC
TRBV9	-	-	TRBJ2-3	CASSVVSRTDTQYF	TGTGCCAGCAGCGTAGTCTCCCGCACAGATACGCAGTATTTT
TRBV7-9	TRBD2	-	TRBJ2-2	CASSSLAGGSTGELFF	TGTGCCAGCAGCTCACTAGCGGGAGGGTCCACCGGGGAGCTGTTTTTT
TRBV7-2	-	-	TRBJ2-7	CASSRDRAYEQYF	TGTGCCAGCAGCCGGGACCGAGCCTACGAGCAGTACTTC
TRBV4-1	TRBD2	-	TRBJ2-5	CASSHSSGIETQYF	TGCGCCAGCAGCCACTCTAGCGGAATAGAGACCCAGTACTTC
TRBV6-5	-	-	TRBJ2-1	CASSYSDQYNEQFF	TGTGCCAGCAGTTACTCCGACCAATACAATGAGCAGTTCTTC
TRBV14	TRBD2	-	TRBJ2-3	CASSQGGRRTGRASTDTQYF	TGTGCCAGCAGCCAAGGGGGTCGACGTACGGGGAGGGCCAGCACAGATACGCAGTATTTT
TRBV19	TRBD1	-	TRBJ2-7	CASSLISGTGAYEQYF	TGTGCCAGTAGTTTGATCTCCGGGACAGGCGCCTACGAGCAGTACTTC
TRBV7-9	-	few	TRBJ1-2	CASSAQANYGYTF	TGTGCCAGCAGCGCACAGGCTAACTATGGCTACACCTTC
TRBV7-9	-	-	TRBJ2-7	CASSLARAPYEQYF	TGTGCCAGCAGCTTAGCCCGAGCACCCTACGAGCAGTACTTC
TRBV5-1	-	once	TRBJ2-5	CASSDQGRSETQYF	TGCGCCAGCAGCGATCAAGGACGTTCGGAGACCCAGTACTTC